A selection of T cell receptor beta chains follows, all from one sample in a study of shared clonotypes between healthy human individuals. Profiled with immunoSEQ multiplex PCR; TCRdb holds only in-frame clones, not every one. The repertoire consists of some 1 million clones, with roughly 75% occurring once and the leading ten covering approximately 1.5%. The sequencing input was memory CD4+ T cells sorted from blood. Every receptor here comes from a man between 18 and 35 years old in good health. Each CDR3 is given with its conserved first and last residue. Fields, in order: D gene, J gene, clone size, V gene, CDR3 DNA, CDR3 protein. D genes are given only for firm matches. Clone size is not always given. Where it is, it says once, few, many or a class for expanded clones.

NA | TRBJ1-1 | many | TRBV2 | TGTGCCAGCAGTTCACAGGGAAGTCGGACTGAAGCTTTCTTT | CASSSQGSRTEAFF
TRBD1 | TRBJ2-3 | NA | TRBV6-6 | TGTGCCAGCAGACGACAGGGGAGCACAGATACGCAGTATTTT | CASRRQGSTDTQYF
NA | TRBJ1-4 | NA | TRBV28 | TGTGCCAGCAGTGCACTCCGGGATATTAATGAAAAACTGTTTTTT | CASSALRDINEKLFF
NA | TRBJ2-7 | NA | TRBV5-1 | TGCGCCAGCAGCTTGGCGTCCGGGACGGGGAACTACGAGCAGTACTTC | CASSLASGTGNYEQYF
NA | TRBJ2-1 | NA | TRBV5-4 | TGTGCCAGCAGCTTGGACAGAGGTGAGCAGTTCTTC | CASSLDRGEQFF
NA | TRBJ2-1 | NA | TRBV6-6 | TGTGCCAGCAGTTATTCGACTAGTCGAAATGAGCAGTTCTTC | CASSYSTSRNEQFF
NA | TRBJ1-4 | NA | TRBV30 | TGTGCCTGGAGTCTGCAGGGCTTTAATGAAAAACTGTTTTTT | CAWSLQGFNEKLFF
NA | TRBJ1-6 | few | TRBV28 | TGTGCCAGCAGCAACAGGGCCTATAATTCACCCCTCCACTTT | CASSNRAYNSPLHF
TRBD1 | TRBJ2-7 | NA | TRBV5-1 | TGCGCCAGCAGCTTCGGACAGGGAACCTACGAGCAGTACTTC | CASSFGQGTYEQYF
TRBD1 | TRBJ2-7 | NA | TRBV27 | TGTGCCAGCAGTAGAAGGGACAGGGAGGCCGAGCAGTACTTC | CASSRRDREAEQYF
TRBD1 | TRBJ1-5 | few | TRBV7-9 | TGTGCCAGCAGCCCCTTGGGGGACAGGGCCCAGCCCCAGCATTTT | CASSPLGDRAQPQHF
NA | TRBJ2-2 | NA | TRBV10-3 | TGTGCCATCACCCAAGGGACACTGAACACCGGGGAGCTGTTTTTT | CAITQGTLNTGELFF
NA | TRBJ2-7 | NA | TRBV6-6 | TGTGCCAGCAGTCTAGAACAACCTCTTCGCGAGCAGTACTTC | CASSLEQPLREQYF
NA | TRBJ2-3 | NA | TRBV10-3 | TGTGCCACCCTAGGGGGGGGTGGATCGGCTAGCACAGATACGCAGTATTTT | CATLGGGGSASTDTQYF
NA | TRBJ2-1 | NA | TRBV6-5 | TGTGCCAGCAGGGGCGGGGTCTACAATGAGCAGTTCTTC | CASRGGVYNEQFF
TRBD1 | TRBJ2-7 | NA | TRBV11-2 | TGTGCCAGCAGCAAGAATTCCGGGACAGGGGCCTACGAGCAGTACTTC | CASSKNSGTGAYEQYF
TRBD1 | TRBJ2-7 | NA | TRBV7-2 | TGTGCCAGCAGCCCGGACAGGGCGAACGAGCAGTACTTC | CASSPDRANEQYF
NA | TRBJ2-3 | NA | TRBV6-6 | TGTGCCAGCAGTTACCCGCCGATGGGGGATACGCAGTATTTT | CASSYPPMGDTQYF
TRBD2 | TRBJ2-1 | NA | TRBV5-4 | TGTGCCAGCAGCACCCGGACTAGCGGGTCCTACAATGAGCAGTTCTTC | CASSTRTSGSYNEQFF
TRBD2 | TRBJ2-2 | NA | TRBV9 | TGTGCCAGCAGCGTTACTAGCGGCCCGAACACCGGGGAGCTGTTTTTT | CASSVTSGPNTGELFF
TRBD1 | TRBJ1-2 | few | TRBV9 | TGTGCCAGCAGCGCCGGAGGGCCAGGGGGCTCTGGCTACACCTTC | CASSAGGPGGSGYTF
TRBD1 | TRBJ2-1 | NA | TRBV7-8 | TGTGCCAGCAGCTTCCACAGGGGCTACTACAATGAGCAGTTCTTC | CASSFHRGYYNEQFF
NA | TRBJ1-6 | NA | TRBV30 | TGTGCCTGTCGATTGTCTCAGGGTTTTTCACCCCTCCACTTT | CACRLSQGFSPLHF
NA | TRBJ2-2 | NA | TRBV9 | TGTGCCAGCAGCAACCACGGCAGGTCGAACACCGGGGAGCTGTTTTTT | CASSNHGRSNTGELFF
TRBD1 | TRBJ1-4 | NA | TRBV13 | TGTGCCAGCAGCCCAGGGGGACAGCCTGAAAAACTGTTTTTT | CASSPGGQPEKLFF
NA | TRBJ2-1 | few | TRBV27 | TGTGCATGGTTCCTTGCGCGTCCGAACTCCTACAATGAGCAGTTCTTC | CAWFLARPNSYNEQFF
NA | TRBJ1-3 | few | TRBV15 | TGTGCCACCAGCAGAGATCCAGGGGCTGGAAACACCATATATTTT | CATSRDPGAGNTIYF
TRBD1 | TRBJ2-7 | NA | TRBV6-5 | TGTGCCAGCAGGGGGGCTGGACAGGACTCCTACGAGCAGTACTTC | CASRGAGQDSYEQYF
NA | TRBJ1-2 | NA | TRBV5-3 | TGTGCCAGAACCCGAGGAGTCAACTATGGCTACACCTTC | CARTRGVNYGYTF
NA | TRBJ2-7 | NA | TRBV6-1 | TGTGCCAGCAGTGAAGAGGCCGGACTCACCTACGAGCAGTACTTC | CASSEEAGLTYEQYF
NA | TRBJ2-5 | few | TRBV29-1 | TGCAGCGTTCACATGTGGACCGAAGAGACCCAGTACTTC | CSVHMWTEETQYF
NA | TRBJ1-6 | NA | TRBV4-2 | TGTGCCAGCAGCCAAGATAGCGGGGGGAATTCACCCCTCCACTTT | CASSQDSGGNSPLHF
NA | TRBJ2-2 | NA | TRBV20-1 | TGCAGTGCTATAGACACCGGGGAGCTGTTTTTT | CSAIDTGELFF
TRBD2 | TRBJ2-3 | NA | TRBV2 | TGTGCCAGCAGCCCGAGCGGGAGGTACACAGATACGCAGTATTTT | CASSPSGRYTDTQYF
NA | TRBJ1-2 | once | TRBV9 | TGTCCCGGGGGGGACCCCGGCAACTATGGCTACACCTTC | CPGGDPGNYGYTF
TRBD2 | TRBJ2-4 | NA | TRBV30 | TGTGCCTGGAGTGTACGGGGGGGCGTAAACATTCAGTACTTC | CAWSVRGGVNIQYF
NA | TRBJ2-1 | NA | TRBV6-5 | TGTGCCAGCAGTTACCGCAAGAACAATGAGCAGTTCTTC | CASSYRKNNEQFF
TRBD1 | TRBJ2-3 | NA | TRBV10-3 | TGTGCCATCAGTGAGGGGACAGGGGCCACAGATACGCAGTATTTT | CAISEGTGATDTQYF
NA | TRBJ1-2 | NA | TRBV19 | TGTGCCAGTAGTCCGACAGATAACTATGGCTACACCTTC | CASSPTDNYGYTF
TRBD1 | TRBJ1-4 | NA | TRBV28 | TGTGCCAGCAGTTTATTCGGACAGGGAGGATATGAAAAACTGTTTTTT | CASSLFGQGGYEKLFF
NA | TRBJ2-1 | few | TRBV6-6 | TGTGCCAGCAGTTCCAGAGGCGAGCAGTTCTTC | CASSSRGEQFF
TRBD1 | TRBJ1-2 | NA | TRBV2 | TGTGCCAGCAGTGAAGCTCTAGGGGGCGGCTACACCTTC | CASSEALGGGYTF
NA | TRBJ2-1 | NA | TRBV18 | TGTGCCAGCTCACAATCGGGAGCCCTTAATGAGCAGTTCTTC | CASSQSGALNEQFF
NA | TRBJ1-1 | NA | TRBV29-1 | TGCAGCGTTGAAGGGGGGGCATCTGAAGCTTTCTTT | CSVEGGASEAFF
TRBD1 | TRBJ1-2 | NA | TRBV28 | TGTGCCAGCAGTTTCACGGACAGGGGGGGTGGCTACACCTTC | CASSFTDRGGGYTF
TRBD1 | TRBJ1-4 | once | TRBV5-4 | TGTGCCAGCAGCTTCTCGACAGGGCAAGATGAAAAACTGTTTTTT | CASSFSTGQDEKLFF
NA | TRBJ2-7 | NA | TRBV30 | TGTGCCTGGAGTAGAGGGAGCTCCTACGAGCAGTACTTC | CAWSRGSSYEQYF
NA | TRBJ1-5 | many | TRBV14 | TGTGCCAGCAGCCAAGATTGGGGACAGCCCCAGCATTTT | CASSQDWGQPQHF
NA | TRBJ2-3 | few | TRBV19 | TGTGCCAGTAGTACCTCCTCGGGTACGCAGTATTTT | CASSTSSGTQYF
TRBD1 | TRBJ1-1 | NA | TRBV2 | TGTGCCAGCAGTGAACAGGGGGCTCGGAAAGCTTTCTTT | CASSEQGARKAFF
NA | TRBJ2-1 | once | TRBV4-1 | TGCGCCAGCAGCCAAGATAGGGGGACTACGTGGGAGCAGTTCTTC | CASSQDRGTTWEQFF
TRBD2 | TRBJ2-2 | NA | TRBV9 | TGTGCCAGCGGGCAAAAGAGCGGGAGGGGAGACACCGGGGAGCTGTTTTTT | CASGQKSGRGDTGELFF
TRBD2 | TRBJ2-7 | NA | TRBV6-5 | TGTGCCAGCAGTACCGCGGGACTAGCGGTCGTCTTC | CASSTAGLAVVF
TRBD1 | TRBJ1-2 | NA | TRBV5-1 | TGCGCCAGCAGCTTGAGACAGGGGGGTTATGGCTACACCTTC | CASSLRQGGYGYTF
NA | TRBJ2-7 | NA | TRBV5-6 | TGTGCCAGCAGCTTGCCCAACTACGAGCAGTACTTC | CASSLPNYEQYF
NA | TRBJ2-1 | NA | TRBV5-1 | TGCGCCAGCAGCCCCGGGACGGGGAATGAGCAGTTCTTC | CASSPGTGNEQFF
NA | TRBJ2-7 | NA | TRBV7-2 | TGTGCCAGCAGCTTAGCCCAGCGGTCTCCCTACGAGCAGTACTTC | CASSLAQRSPYEQYF